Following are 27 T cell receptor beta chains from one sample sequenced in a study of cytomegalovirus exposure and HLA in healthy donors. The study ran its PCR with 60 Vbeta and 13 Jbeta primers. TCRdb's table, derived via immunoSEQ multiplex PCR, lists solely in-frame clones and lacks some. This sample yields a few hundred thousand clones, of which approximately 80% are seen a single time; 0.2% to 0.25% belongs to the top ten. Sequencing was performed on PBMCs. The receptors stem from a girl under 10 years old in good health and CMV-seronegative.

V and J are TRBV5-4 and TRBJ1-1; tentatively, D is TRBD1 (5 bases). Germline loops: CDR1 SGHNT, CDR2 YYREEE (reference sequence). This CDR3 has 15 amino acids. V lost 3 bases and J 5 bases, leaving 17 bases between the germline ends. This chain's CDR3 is CASSSPAGRRTEAFF. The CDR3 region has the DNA TGTGCCAGCAGCTCTCCCGCGGGGCGGAGGACTGAAGCTTTCTTT. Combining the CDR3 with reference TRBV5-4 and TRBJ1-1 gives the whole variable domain ETGVTQSPTHLIKTRGQQVTLRCSSQSGHNTVSWYQQALGQGPQFIFQYYREEENGRGNFPPRFSGLQFPNYSSELNVNALELDDSALYLCASSSPAGRRTEAFFGQGTRLTVV.

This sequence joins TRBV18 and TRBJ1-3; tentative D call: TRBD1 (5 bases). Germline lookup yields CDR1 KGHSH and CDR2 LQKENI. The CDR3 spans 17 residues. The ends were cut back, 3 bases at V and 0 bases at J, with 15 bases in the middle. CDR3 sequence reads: CASSPLGATSSGNTIYF. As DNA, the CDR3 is TGTGCCAGCTCACCGTTAGGGGCCACCAGCTCTGGAAACACCATATATTTT.

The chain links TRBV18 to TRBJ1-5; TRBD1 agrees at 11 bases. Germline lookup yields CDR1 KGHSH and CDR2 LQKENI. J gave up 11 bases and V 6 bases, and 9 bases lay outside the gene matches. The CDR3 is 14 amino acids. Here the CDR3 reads CASSGTGGSVAQHF. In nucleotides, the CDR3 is TGTGCCAGCTCCGGGACAGGGGGATCAGTAGCCCAGCATTTT.

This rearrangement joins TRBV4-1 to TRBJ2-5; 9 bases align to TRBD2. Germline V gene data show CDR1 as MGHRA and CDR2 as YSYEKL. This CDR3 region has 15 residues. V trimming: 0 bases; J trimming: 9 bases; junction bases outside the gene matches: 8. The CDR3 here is CASSQDSGTSRPQYF. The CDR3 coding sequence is TGCGCCAGCAGCCAAGATTCCGGGACTAGCCGGCCCCAGTACTTC.

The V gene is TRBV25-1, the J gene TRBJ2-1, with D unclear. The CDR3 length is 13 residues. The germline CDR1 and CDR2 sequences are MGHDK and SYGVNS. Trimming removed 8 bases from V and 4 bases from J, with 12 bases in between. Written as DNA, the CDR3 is TGTGCCAGCTTTGGGCCGATTTACAATGAGCAGTTCTTC. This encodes CASFGPIYNEQFF. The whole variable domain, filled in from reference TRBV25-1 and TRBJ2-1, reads EADIYQTPRYLVIGTGKKITLECSQTMGHDKMYWYQQDPGMELHLIHYSYGVNSTEKGDLSSESTVSRIRTEHFPLTLESARPSHTSQYLCASFGPIYNEQFFGPGTRLTVL.

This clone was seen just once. The CDR3 DNA reads TGCGCCAGCAGTCAATCGCTAGGTAGCGGGGCATACCAAGAGACCCAGTACTTC. It specifies CASSQSLGSGAYQETQYF. The rearrangement links TRBV23-1 to TRBJ2-5; 8 nucleotides agree with TRBD2. TRBV23-1 carries the ORF label, with uncertain function. This CDR3 has 18 amino acids. After removal of 0 bases from V and 0 bases from J, the junction contained 9 bases not matched to a gene.

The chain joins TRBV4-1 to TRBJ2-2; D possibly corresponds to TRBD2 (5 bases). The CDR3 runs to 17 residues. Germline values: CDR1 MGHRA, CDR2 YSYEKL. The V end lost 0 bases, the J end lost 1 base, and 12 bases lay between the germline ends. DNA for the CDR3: TGCGCCAGCAGCCAAGATGCGGGCGGTGTGAACACCGGGGAGCTGTTTTTT. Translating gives CASSQDAGGVNTGELFF.

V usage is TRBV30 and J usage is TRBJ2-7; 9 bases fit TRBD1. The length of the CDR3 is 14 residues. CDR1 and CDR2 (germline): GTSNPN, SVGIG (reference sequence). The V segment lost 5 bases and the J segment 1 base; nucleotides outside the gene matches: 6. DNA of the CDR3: TGTGCCTGGGCCCCCGGGACAGGGTCCTACGAGCAGTACTTC. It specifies CAWAPGTGSYEQYF.

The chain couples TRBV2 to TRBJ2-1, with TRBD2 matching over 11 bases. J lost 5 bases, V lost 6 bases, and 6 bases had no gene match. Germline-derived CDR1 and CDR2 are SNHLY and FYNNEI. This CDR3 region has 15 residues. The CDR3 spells CASRVGTSGHNEQFF. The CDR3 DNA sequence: TGTGCCAGCAGAGTAGGGACTAGCGGCCACAATGAGCAGTTCTTC.

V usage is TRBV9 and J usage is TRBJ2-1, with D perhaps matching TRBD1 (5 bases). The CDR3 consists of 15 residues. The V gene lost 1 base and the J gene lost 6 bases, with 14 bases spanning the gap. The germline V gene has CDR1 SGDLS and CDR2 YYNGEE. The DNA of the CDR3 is TGTGCCAGCAGCGTATCCCCAGGGTGGTCCAATGAGCAGTTCTTC. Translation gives CASSVSPGWSNEQFF.

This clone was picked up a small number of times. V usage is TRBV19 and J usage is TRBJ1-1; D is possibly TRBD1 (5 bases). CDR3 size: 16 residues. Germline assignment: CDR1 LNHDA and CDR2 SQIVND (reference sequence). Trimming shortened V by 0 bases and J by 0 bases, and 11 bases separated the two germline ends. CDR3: CASSIDRKGMNTEAFF. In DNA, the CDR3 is TGTGCCAGTAGTATAGATCGTAAGGGGATGAACACTGAAGCTTTCTTT.

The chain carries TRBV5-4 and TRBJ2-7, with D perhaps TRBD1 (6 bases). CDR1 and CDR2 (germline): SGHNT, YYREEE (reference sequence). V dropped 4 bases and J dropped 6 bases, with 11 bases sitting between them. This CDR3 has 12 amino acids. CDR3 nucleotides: TGTGCCAGCAGCCCACAGGGTGGCGAGCAGTACTTC. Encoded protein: CASSPQGGEQYF. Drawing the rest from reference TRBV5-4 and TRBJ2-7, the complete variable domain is ETGVTQSPTHLIKTRGQQVTLRCSSQSGHNTVSWYQQALGQGPQFIFQYYREEENGRGNFPPRFSGLQFPNYSSELNVNALELDDSALYLCASSPQGGEQYFGPGTRLTVT.

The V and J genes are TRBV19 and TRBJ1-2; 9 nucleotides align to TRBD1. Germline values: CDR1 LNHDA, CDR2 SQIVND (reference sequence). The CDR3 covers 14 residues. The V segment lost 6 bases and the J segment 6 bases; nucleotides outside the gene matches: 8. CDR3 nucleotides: TGTGCCAGTAGGGGGACAGGGATGTCTAATGGCTACACCTTC. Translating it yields CASRGTGMSNGYTF.

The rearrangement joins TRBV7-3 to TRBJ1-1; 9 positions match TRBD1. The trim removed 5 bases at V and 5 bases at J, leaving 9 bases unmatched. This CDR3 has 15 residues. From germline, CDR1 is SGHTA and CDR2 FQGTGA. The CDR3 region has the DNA TGTGCCAGCAGCCTTACCCCGGGACAGGGTACTGAAGCTTTCTTT. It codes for CASSLTPGQGTEAFF.

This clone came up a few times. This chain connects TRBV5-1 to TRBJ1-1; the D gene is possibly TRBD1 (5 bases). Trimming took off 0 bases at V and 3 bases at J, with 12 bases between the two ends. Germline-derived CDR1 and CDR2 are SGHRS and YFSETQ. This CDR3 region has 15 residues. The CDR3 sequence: CASSLGMGRDTEAFF. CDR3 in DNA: TGCGCCAGCAGCTTGGGGATGGGGCGCGACACTGAAGCTTTCTTT.

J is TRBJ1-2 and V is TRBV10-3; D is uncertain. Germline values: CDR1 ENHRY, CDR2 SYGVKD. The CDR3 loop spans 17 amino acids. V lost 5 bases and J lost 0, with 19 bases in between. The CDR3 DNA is TGTGCCATCAGTCGATACGGGTTGTCGAGCCCTAACTATGGCTACACCTTC. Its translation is CAISRYGLSSPNYGYTF.

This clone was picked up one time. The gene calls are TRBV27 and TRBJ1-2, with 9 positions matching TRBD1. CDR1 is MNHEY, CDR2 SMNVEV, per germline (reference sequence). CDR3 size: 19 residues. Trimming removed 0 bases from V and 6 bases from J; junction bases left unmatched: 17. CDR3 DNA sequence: TGTGCCAGCAGTTTATCGGGTGCCCGGGACAGGGCTTCTTTGAATGGCTACACCTTC. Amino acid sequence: CASSLSGARDRASLNGYTF.

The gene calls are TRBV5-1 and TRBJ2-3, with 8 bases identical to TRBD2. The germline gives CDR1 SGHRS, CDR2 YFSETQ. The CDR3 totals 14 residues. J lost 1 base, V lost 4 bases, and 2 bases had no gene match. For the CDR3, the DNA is TGCGCCAGCAGCCGGGGGGGACGCACAGATACGCAGTATTTT. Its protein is CASSRGGRTDTQYF.

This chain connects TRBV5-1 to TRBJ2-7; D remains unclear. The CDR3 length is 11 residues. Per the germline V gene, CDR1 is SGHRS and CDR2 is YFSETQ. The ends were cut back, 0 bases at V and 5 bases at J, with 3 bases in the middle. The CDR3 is CASSLADEQYF. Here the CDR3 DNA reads TGCGCCAGCAGCTTGGCGGACGAGCAGTACTTC.

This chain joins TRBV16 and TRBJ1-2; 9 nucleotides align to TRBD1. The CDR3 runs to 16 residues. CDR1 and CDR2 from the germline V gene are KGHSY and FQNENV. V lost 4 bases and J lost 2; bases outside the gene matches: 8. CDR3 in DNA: TGTGCCAGCAGCCCTGGACCGGGACAGGGAAACTATGGCTACACCTTC. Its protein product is CASSPGPGQGNYGYTF.

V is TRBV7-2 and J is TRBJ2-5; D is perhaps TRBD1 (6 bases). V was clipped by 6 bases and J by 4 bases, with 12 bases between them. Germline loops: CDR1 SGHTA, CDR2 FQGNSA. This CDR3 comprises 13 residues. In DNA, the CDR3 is TGTGCCAGCAGTCCACAGGGATCAGAGACCCAGTACTTC. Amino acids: CASSPQGSETQYF.

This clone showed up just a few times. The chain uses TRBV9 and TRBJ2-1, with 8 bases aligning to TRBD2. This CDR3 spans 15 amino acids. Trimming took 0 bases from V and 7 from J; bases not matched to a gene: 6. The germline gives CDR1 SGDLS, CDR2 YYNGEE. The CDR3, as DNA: TGTGCCAGCAGCGTAGACGGGGGGGCCGTGAATGAGCAGTTCTTC. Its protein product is CASSVDGGAVNEQFF.

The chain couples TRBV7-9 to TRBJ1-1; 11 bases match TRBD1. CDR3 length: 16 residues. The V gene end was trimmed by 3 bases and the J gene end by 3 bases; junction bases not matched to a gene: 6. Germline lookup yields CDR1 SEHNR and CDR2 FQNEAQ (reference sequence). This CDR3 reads CASSFWTGGSYTEAFF. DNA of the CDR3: TGTGCCAGCAGCTTTTGGACAGGGGGCTCCTACACTGAAGCTTTCTTT.

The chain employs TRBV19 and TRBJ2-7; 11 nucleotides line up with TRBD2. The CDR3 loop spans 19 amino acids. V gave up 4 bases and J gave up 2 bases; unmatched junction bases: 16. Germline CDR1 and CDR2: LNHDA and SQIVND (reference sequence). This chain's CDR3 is CASSRGHAYGLAGAYEQYF. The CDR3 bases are TGTGCCAGTAGTAGGGGACACGCGTACGGACTAGCGGGCGCCTACGAGCAGTACTTC. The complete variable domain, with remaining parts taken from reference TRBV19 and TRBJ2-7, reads DGGITQSPKYLFRKEGQNVTLSCEQNLNHDAMYWYRQDPGQGLRLIYYSQIVNDFQKGDIAEGYSVSREKKESFPLTVTSAQKNPTAFYLCASSRGHAYGLAGAYEQYFGPGTRLTVT.

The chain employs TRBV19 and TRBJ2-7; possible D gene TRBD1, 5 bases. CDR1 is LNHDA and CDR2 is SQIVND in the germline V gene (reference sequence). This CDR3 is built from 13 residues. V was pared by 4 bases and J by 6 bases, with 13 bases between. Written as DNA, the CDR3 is TGTGCCAGTAGTAAGGCCAGGGCCCTCGAGCAGTACTTC. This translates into CASSKARALEQYF.

CDR3 coding DNA: TGTGCCTCGATCGGGGGACAGGGTAACACCGGGGAGCTGTTTTTT. Protein sequence: CASIGGQGNTGELFF. The chain is built from TRBV6-1 and TRBJ2-2; 9 bases are shared with TRBD1. V was pared by 11 bases and J by 2 bases, with 9 bases of the junction left unmatched. There are 15 residues in the CDR3. CDR1 MNHNS and CDR2 SASEGT come from the germline V gene.

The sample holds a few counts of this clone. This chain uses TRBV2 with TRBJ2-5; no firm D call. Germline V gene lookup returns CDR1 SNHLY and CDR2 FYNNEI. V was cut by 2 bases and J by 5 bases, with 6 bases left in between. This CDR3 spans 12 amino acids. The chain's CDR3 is CASSEQVETQYF. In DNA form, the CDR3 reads TGTGCCAGCAGTGAACAGGTGGAGACCCAGTACTTC.